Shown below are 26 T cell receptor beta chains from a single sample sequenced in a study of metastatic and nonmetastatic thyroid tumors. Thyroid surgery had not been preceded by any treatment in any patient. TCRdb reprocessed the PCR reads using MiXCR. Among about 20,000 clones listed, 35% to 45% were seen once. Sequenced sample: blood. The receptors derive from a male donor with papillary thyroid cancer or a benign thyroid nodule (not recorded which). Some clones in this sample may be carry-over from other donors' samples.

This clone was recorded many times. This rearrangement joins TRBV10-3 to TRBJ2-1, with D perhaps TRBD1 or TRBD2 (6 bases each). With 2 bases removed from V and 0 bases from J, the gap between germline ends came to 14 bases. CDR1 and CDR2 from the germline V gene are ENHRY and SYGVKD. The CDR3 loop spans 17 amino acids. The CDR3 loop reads CAISEAPGASSYNEQFF. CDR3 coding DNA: TGTGCCATCAGTGAGGCCCCGGGGGCGAGCTCCTACAATGAGCAGTTCTTC.

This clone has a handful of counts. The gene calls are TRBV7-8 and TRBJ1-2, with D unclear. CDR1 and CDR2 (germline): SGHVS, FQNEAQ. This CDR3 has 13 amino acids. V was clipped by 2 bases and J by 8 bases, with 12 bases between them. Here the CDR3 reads CASSLILDRGYTF. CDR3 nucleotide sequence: TGTGCCAGCAGCTTAATTTTGGATCGGGGCTACACCTTC.

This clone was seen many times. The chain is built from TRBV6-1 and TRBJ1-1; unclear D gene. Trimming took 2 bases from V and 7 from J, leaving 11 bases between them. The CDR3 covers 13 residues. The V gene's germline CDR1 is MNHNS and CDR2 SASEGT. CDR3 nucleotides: TGTGCCAGCAGTGAATCGGAGGAAATTGAAGCTTTCTTT. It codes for CASSESEEIEAFF.

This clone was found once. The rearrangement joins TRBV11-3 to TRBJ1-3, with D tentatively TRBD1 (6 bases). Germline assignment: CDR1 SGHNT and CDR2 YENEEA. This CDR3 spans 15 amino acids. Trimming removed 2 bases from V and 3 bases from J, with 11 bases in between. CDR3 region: CASSLTQGFGNTIYF. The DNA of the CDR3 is TGTGCCAGCAGCTTAACACAGGGTTTTGGAAACACCATATATTTT.

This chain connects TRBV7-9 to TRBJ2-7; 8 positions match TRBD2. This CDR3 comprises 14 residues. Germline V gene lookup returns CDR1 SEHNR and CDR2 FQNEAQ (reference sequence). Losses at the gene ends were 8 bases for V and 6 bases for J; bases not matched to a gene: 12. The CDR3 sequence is CASEPGGGGGEQYF. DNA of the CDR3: TGTGCCAGCGAACCCGGGGGGGGAGGTGGCGAGCAGTACTTC.

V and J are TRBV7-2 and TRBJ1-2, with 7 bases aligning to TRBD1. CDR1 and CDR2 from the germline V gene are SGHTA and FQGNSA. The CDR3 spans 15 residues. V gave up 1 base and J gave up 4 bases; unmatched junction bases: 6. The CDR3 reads CASSLGAGGVYGYTF. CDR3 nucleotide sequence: TGTGCCAGCAGCTTAGGAGCAGGGGGTGTCTATGGCTACACCTTC.

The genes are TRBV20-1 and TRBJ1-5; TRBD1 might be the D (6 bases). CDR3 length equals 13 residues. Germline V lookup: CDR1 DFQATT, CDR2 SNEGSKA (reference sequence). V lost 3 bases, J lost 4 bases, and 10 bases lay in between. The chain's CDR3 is CSARYRENQPQHF. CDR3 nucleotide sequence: TGCAGTGCTAGGTACAGGGAAAATCAGCCCCAGCATTTT.

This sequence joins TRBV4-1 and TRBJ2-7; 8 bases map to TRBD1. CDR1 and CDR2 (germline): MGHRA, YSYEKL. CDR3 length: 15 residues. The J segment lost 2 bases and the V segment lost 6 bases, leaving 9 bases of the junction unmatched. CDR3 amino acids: CASRTNPGGAYEQYF. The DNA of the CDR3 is TGCGCCAGCAGGACGAATCCAGGGGGCGCCTACGAGCAGTACTTC.

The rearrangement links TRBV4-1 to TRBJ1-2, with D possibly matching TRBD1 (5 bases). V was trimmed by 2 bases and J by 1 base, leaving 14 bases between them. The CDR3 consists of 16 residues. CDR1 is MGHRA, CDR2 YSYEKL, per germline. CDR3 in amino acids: CASSQPTRGGNYGYTF. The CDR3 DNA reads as TGCGCCAGCAGCCAACCGACGCGGGGGGGTAACTATGGCTACACCTTC.

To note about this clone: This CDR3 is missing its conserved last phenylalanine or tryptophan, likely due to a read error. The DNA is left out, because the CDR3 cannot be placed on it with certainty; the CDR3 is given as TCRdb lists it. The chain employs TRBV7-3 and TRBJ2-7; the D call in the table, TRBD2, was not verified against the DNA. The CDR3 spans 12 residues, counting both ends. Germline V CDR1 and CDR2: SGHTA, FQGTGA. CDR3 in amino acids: CASSSPTGRAFL.

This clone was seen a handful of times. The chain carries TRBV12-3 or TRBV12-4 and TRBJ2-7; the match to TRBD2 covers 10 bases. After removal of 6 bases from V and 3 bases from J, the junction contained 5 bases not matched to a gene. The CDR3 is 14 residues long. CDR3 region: CASSFLAGVYEQYF. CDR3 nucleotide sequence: TGTGCCAGCAGCTTCCTAGCGGGAGTCTACGAGCAGTACTTC.

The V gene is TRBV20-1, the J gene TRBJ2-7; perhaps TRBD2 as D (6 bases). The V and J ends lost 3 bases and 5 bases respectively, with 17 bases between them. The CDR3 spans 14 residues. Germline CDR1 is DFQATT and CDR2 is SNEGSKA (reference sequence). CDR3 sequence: CSARDYRKGDEQYF. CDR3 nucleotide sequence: TGCAGTGCTAGGGACTACAGGAAAGGCGACGAGCAGTACTTC.

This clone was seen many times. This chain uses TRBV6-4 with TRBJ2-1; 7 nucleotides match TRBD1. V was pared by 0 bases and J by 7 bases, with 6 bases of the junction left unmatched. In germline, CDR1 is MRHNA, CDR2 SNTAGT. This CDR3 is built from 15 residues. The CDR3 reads CASSDSSQGVNEQFF. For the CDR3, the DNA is TGTGCCAGCAGTGACTCTTCCCAGGGGGTAAATGAGCAGTTCTTC.

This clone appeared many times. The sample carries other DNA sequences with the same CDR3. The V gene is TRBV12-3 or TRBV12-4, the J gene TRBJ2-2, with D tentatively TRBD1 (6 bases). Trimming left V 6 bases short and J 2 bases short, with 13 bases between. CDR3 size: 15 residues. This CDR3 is CASRSVGGNTGELFF. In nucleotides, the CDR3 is TGTGCCAGCAGATCCGTTGGGGGCAACACCGGGGAGCTGTTTTTT.

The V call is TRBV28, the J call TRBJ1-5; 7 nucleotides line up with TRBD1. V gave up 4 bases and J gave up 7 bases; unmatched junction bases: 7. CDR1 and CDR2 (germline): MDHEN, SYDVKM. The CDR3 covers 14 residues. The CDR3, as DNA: TGTGCCAGCAGTTCCCACGACAGGGTGCAGCCCCAGCATTTT. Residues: CASSSHDRVQPQHF.

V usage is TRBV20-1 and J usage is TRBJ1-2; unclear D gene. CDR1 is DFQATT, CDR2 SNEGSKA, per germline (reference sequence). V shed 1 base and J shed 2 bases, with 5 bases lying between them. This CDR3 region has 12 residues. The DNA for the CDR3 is TGCAGTGCTAGAGCTGAGAACTATGGCTACACCTTC. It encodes CSARAENYGYTF.

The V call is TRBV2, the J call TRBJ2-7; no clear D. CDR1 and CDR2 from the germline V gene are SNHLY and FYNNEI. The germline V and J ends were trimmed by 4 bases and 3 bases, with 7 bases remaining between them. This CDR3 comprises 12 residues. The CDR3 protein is CASSAQNYEQYF. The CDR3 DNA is TGTGCCAGCAGTGCCCAGAACTACGAGCAGTACTTC.

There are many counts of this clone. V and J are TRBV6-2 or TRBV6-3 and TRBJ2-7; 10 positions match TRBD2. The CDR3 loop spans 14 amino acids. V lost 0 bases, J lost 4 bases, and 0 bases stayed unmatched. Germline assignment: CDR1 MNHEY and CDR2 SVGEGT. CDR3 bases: TGTGCCAGCAGTTACTCGACTAGCGGGTACGAGCAGTACTTC. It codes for CASSYSTSGYEQYF.

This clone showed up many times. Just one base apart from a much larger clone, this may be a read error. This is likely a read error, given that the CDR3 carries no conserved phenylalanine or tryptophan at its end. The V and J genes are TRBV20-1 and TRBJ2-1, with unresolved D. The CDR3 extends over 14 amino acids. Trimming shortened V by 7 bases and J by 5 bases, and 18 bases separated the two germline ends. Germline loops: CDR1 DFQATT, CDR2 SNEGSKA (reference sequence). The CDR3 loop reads CSVIGLLVDNEQFV. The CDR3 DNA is TGCAGTGTAATCGGGTTGTTGGTTGACAATGAGCAGTTCGTC.

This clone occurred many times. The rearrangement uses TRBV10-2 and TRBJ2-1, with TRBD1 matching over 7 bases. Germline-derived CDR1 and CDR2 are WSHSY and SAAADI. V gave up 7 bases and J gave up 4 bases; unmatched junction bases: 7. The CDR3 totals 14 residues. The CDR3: CASKGASRYNEQFF. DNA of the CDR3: TGCGCCAGCAAGGGGGCTAGTCGTTACAATGAGCAGTTCTTC.

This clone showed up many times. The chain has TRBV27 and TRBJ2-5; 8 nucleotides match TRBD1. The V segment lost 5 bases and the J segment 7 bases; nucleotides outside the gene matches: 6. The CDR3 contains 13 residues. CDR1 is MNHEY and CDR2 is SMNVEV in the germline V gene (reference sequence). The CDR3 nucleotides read TGTGCCAGCAGTCCCAGGGGGCAGGGGACCCAGTACTTC. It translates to CASSPRGQGTQYF.

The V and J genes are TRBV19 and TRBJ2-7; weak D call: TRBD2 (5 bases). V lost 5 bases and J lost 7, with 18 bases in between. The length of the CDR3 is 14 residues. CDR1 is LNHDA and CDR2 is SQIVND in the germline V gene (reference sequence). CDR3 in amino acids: CASSPGVDAWEQYF. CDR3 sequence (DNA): TGTGCCAGTAGTCCCGGGGTGGACGCTTGGGAGCAGTACTTC.

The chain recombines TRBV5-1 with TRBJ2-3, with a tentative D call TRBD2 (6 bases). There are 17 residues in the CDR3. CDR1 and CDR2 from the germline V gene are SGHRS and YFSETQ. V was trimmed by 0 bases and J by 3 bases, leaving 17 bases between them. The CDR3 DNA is TGCGCCAGCAGCTTGGGATGGCGGGAAGGGAGGACAGATACGCAGTATTTT. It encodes CASSLGWREGRTDTQYF.

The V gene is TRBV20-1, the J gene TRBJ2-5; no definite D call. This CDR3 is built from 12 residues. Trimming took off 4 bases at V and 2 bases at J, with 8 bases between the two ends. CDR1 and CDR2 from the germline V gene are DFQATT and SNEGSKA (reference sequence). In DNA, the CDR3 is TGCAGTGCTATAGGCCTACAAGAGACCCAGTACTTC. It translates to CSAIGLQETQYF.

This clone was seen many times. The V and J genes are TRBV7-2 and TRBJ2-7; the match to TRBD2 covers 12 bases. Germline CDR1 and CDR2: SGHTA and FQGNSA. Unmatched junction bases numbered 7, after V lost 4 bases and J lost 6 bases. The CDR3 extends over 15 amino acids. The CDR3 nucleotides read TGTGCCAGCAGCTCCCGACTAGCGGGAGTACCCGAGCAGTACTTC. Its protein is CASSSRLAGVPEQYF.

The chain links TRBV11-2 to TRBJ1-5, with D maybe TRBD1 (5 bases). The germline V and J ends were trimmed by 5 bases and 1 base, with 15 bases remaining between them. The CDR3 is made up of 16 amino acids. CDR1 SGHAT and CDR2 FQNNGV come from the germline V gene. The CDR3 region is CASSPRGGGSNQPQHF. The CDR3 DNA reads TGTGCCAGCAGCCCTCGAGGCGGGGGAAGCAATCAGCCCCAGCATTTT. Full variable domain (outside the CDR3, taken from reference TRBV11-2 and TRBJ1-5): EAGVAQSPRYKIIEKRQSVAFWCNPISGHATLYWYQQILGQGPKLLIQFQNNGVVDDSQLPKDRFSAERLKGVDSTLKIQPAKLEDSAVYLCASSPRGGGSNQPQHFGDGTRLSIL.